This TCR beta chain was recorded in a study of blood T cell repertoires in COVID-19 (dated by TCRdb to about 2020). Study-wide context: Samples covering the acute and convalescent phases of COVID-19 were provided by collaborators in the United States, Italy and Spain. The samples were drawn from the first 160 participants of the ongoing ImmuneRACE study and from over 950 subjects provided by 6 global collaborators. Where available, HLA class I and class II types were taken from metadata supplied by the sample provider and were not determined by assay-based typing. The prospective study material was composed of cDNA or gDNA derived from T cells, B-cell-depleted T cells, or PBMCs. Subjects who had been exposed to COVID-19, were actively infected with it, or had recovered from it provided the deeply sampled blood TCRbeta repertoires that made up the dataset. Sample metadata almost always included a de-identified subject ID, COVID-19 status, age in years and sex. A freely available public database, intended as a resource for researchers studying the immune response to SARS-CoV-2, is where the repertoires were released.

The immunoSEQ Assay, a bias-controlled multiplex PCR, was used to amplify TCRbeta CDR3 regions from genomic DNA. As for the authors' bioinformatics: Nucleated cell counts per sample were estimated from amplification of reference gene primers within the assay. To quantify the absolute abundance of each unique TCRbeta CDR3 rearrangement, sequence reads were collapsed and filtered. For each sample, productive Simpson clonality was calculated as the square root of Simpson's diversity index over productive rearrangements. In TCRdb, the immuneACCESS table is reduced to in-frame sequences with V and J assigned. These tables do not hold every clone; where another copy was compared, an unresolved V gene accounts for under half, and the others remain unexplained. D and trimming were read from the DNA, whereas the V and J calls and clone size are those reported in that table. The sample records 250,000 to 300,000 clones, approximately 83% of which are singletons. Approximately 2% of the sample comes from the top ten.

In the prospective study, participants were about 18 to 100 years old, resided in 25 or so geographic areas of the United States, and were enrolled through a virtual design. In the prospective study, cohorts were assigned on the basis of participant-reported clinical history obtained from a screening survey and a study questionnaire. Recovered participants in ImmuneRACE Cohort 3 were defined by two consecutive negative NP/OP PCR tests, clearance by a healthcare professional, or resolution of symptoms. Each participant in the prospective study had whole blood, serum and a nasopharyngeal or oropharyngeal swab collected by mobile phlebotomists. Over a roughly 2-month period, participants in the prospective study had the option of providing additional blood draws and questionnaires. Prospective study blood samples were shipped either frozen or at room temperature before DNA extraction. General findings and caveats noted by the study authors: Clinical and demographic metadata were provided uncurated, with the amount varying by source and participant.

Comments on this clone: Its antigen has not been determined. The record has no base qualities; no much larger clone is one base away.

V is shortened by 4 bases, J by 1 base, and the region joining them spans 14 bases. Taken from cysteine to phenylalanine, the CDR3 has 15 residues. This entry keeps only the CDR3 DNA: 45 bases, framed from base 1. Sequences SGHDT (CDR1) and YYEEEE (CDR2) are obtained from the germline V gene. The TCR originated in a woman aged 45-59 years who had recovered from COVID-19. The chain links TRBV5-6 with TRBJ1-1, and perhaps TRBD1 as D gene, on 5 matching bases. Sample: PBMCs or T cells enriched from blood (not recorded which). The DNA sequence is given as TGTGCCAGCAGCAAAGAGACAGCTCCGAACACTGAAGCTTTCTTT. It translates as CASSKETAPNTEAFF.